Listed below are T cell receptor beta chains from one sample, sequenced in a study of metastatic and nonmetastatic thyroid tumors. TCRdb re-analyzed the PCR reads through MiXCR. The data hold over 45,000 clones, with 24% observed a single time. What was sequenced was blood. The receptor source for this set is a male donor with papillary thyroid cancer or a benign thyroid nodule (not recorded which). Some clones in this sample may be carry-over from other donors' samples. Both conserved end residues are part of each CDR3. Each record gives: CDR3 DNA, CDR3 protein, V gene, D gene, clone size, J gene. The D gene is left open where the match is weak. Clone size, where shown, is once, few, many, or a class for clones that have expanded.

TGCGCCAGCAGCTTGGCCCGGGGGGGGGGCCAAGAGACCCAGTACTTC,CASSLARGGGQETQYF,TRBV5-1,TRBD2,many,TRBJ2-5
TGTGCCAGCAGTTACCAGGGCGCCTACAATGAGCAGTTCTTC,CASSYQGAYNEQFF,TRBV6-5,.,many,TRBJ2-1
TGCAGTGCTACCCGACAGATATCTGGGGCCAACGTCCTGACTTTC,CSATRQISGANVLTF,TRBV20-1,.,.,TRBJ2-6
TGTGCCATCCGAAGACTTGACACCGAAGCTTTCTTT,CAIRRLDTEAFF,TRBV6-1,.,.,TRBJ1-1
TGTGCCAGCAGTCACAGCGTGACAGGGACTAACACCGGGGAGCTGTTTTTT,CASSHSVTGTNTGELFF,TRBV6-1,.,.,TRBJ2-2
TGTGCCAGCAGCAGGACCAACTCCTACAATGAGCAGTTCTTC,CASSRTNSYNEQFF,TRBV3-1,.,many,TRBJ2-1
TGTGCCAGCAGCTTAAACGGGGCAGAGCAGTTCTTC,CASSLNGAEQFF,TRBV7-2,.,few,TRBJ2-1
TGTGCCAGCAGCGTTCTTGGCTCCTACAATGAGCAGTTCTTC,CASSVLGSYNEQFF,TRBV9,.,many,TRBJ2-1
TGTGCCAGCAGCCCCTGGACTATCGCGGCCGGGTATACGCAGTATTTT,CASSPWTIAAGYTQYF,TRBV11-2,.,.,TRBJ2-3
TGCGCCAGCAGCCTTTTTCAGGGTGAGACTGAAGCTTTCTTT,CASSLFQGETEAFF,TRBV4-1,.,.,TRBJ1-1
TGTGCCATCTCTACCACCAGGTGCCTCGTTGATCAGTACTTC,CAISTTRCLVDQYF,TRBV10-3,.,few,TRBJ2-7
TGCAGTGCTAGAGCCGGGGACAGCTACGAGCAGTACTTC,CSARAGDSYEQYF,TRBV20-1,TRBD1,many,TRBJ2-7
TGTGTCAGCAGCGTAGTGGGAATTAGCACAGATACGCAGTATTTT,CVSSVVGISTDTQYF,TRBV9,.,.,TRBJ2-3